This T cell receptor beta chain appears in the sequencing data of a study of somatic mutations in cytotoxic T cells in rheumatoid arthritis. Per germline, CDR1 MNHNY and CDR2 SVGAGI (reference sequence). The CDR3 is 16 residues long. The ends lost 0 bases at V and 1 base at J; junction bases unmatched: 2. TCRdb's table, derived via immunoSEQ multiplex PCR, lists solely in-frame clones and lacks some. The sample consists of under 8,000 clones, 65% to 80% of them appearing once. The chain is built from TRBV6-6 and TRBJ2-5, with 10 bases fitting TRBD2. The TCR originated in a woman between 50 and 59 years old in good health. The sample comprised CD8+ T cells sorted from blood. CDR3 nucleotide sequence: TGTGCCAGCAGTTACTCCCTAGCGGGGGCCCAAGAGACCCAGTACTTC. This gives the protein CASSYSLAGAQETQYF.